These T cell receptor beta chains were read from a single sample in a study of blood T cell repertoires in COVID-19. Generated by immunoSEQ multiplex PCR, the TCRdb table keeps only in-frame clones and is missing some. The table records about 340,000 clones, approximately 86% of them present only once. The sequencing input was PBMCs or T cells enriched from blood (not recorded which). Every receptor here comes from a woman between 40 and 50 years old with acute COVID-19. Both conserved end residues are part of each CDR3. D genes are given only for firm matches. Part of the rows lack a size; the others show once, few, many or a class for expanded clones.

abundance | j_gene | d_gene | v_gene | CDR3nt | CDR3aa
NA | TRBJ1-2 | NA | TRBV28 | TGTGCCACCCGCCAGGGACAAAAAGCGAATGGCTACACCTTC | CATRQGQKANGYTF
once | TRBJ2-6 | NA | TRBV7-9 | TGTGCCAGCAGCTTAGGACAAGCTGGGGCCAACGTCCTGACTTTC | CASSLGQAGANVLTF
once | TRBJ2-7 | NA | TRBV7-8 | TGTGCCAGCAGCTTAGCCCAGGGGAAGTACGAGCAGTACTTC | CASSLAQGKYEQYF
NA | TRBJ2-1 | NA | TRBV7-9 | TGTGCCAGCAGCCCCCTACAGGGAATCGAAGCCCATGAGCAGTTCTTC | CASSPLQGIEAHEQFF
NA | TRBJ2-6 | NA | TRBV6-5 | TGTGCCAGCAGTTCCCAGGGATCTGGGGCCAACGTCCTGACTTTC | CASSSQGSGANVLTF
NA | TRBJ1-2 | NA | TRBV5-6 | TGTGCCAGCAGCTTTTACTTTCTGGGTTCGGGGAATGGCTACACCTTC | CASSFYFLGSGNGYTF
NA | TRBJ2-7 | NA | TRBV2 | TGTGCCAGCAGTGAAGCTAGAGGGAAGTTGTACTTC | CASSEARGKLYF
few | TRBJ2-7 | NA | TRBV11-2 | TGTGCCAGCAGCTTAGATACGAGCTCCTACGAGCAGTACTTC | CASSLDTSSYEQYF
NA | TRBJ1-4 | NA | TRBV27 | TGTGCCAGCAGTTTACGGCGGTCGAATGAAAAACTGTTTTTT | CASSLRRSNEKLFF
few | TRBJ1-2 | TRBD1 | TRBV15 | TGTGCCACCAGCAGCGTAACAGGGGACTATGGCTACACCTTC | CATSSVTGDYGYTF
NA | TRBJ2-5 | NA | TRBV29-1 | TGCAGCGTGGAGGAAGAGACCCAGTACTTC | CSVEEETQYF
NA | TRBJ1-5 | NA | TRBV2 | TGTGCCAGCAGTGCCTCCAGGGGTGCGGGCAATCAGCCCCAGCATTTT | CASSASRGAGNQPQHF
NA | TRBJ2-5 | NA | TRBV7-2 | TGTGCCAGCAGCTCCTACGAGACCCAGTACTTC | CASSSYETQYF
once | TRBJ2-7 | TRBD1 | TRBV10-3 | TGTGCCATCAGTCCCGGGACAGGGGTTGACTACGAGCAGTACTTC | CAISPGTGVDYEQYF
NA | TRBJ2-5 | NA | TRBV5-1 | TGCGCCAGCAGCTCCCCAGGGGTTTGGGGAGAGACCCAGTACTTC | CASSSPGVWGETQYF
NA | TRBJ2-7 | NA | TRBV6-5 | TGTGCCAGCAGTTCTGCCTACGAGCAGTACTTC | CASSSAYEQYF
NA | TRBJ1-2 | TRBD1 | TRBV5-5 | TGTGCCAGCAGCTTGGTTCTCTTGGCAGGGGGCTTCAACTATGGCTACACCTTC | CASSLVLLAGGFNYGYTF
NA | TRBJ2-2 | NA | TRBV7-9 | TGTGCCAGCAGCCCGGGCAGCGGGAACACCGGGGAGCTGTTTTTT | CASSPGSGNTGELFF
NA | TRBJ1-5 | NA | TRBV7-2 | TGTGCCAGCACCTCCTCGGGTCAGCCCCAGCATTTT | CASTSSGQPQHF
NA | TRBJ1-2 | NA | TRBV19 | TGTGCCAGTAGTATAGATTCCGGACAACCAAACTATGGCTACACCTTC | CASSIDSGQPNYGYTF
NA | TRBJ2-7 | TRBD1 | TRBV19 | TGTGCCAGTAGTCTGGCCGACAGGGCGGGCTACGAGCAGTACTTC | CASSLADRAGYEQYF
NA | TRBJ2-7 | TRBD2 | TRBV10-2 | TGCGCCAGCAGTGAGTCGAGTAGCGGGAGGGCCTACGAGCAGTACTTC | CASSESSSGRAYEQYF
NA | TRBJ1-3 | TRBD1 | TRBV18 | TGTGCCAGCTCACCAATGGGACAGGGCGTCTCTGGAAACACCATATATTTT | CASSPMGQGVSGNTIYF
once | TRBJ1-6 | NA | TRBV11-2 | TGTGCCAGCACCCCCAGGGTTGATAATTCACCCCTCCACTTT | CASTPRVDNSPLHF
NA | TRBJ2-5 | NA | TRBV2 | TGTGCCAGCAGTGAAGGAGGGTTCGGGGGGCGTCGGGAGACCCAGTACTTC | CASSEGGFGGRRETQYF
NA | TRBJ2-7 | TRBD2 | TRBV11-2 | TGTGCCAGCAGCTCACCTAGGAATGGGGGGGCCTACGAGCAGTACTTC | CASSSPRNGGAYEQYF
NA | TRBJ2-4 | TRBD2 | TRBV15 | TGTGCCACCAGCAGAGATAAGGGTGTGGGGAGGGGTGTAGCCAAAAACATTCAGTACTTC | CATSRDKGVGRGVAKNIQYF
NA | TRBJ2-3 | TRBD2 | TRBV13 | TGTGCCAGCAGCCCATCATCCGGTGGCGGGAGGACTCGAACGCAGTATTTT | CASSPSSGGGRTRTQYF
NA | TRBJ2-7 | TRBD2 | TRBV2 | TGTGCCAGCAGTAGCGGGGGGTCACCCTACGAGCAGTACTTC | CASSSGGSPYEQYF
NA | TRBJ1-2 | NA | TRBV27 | TGTGCCAGCAGTCCTACGACAGGCCTGGCTTATGGCTACACCTTC | CASSPTTGLAYGYTF
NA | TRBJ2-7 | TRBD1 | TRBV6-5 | TGTGCCAGCAGTTCGACCGGGACAGGGAGGTCCTACGAGCAGTACTTC | CASSSTGTGRSYEQYF
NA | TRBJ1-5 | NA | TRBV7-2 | TGTGCCAGCAGCCCCATGGCAGGCACCAATCAGCCCCAGCATTTT | CASSPMAGTNQPQHF
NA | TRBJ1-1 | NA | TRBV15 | TGTGCCACCAGCAGTAGGTCAGGGGACACTGAAGCTTTCTTT | CATSSRSGDTEAFF
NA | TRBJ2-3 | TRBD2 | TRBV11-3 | TGTGCCAGCAGCTTTGACTACGGGGGGGCGACAGATACGCAGTATTTT | CASSFDYGGATDTQYF
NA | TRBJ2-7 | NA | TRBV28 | TGTGCCAGCACCGAACAGGGTTTCGGCGAGCAGTACTTC | CASTEQGFGEQYF
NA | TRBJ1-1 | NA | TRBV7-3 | TGTGCCAGCAGCTACGGGAGTAACACTGAAGCTTTCTTT | CASSYGSNTEAFF
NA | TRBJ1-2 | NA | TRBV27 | TGTGCCAGCAGTTTCTCCTATACTAACTATGGCTACACCTTC | CASSFSYTNYGYTF
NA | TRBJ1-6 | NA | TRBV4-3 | TGCGCCAGCAGCCAAGAACGGGGAGGTTCACCCCTCCACTTT | CASSQERGGSPLHF
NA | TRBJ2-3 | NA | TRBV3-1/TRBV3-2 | TGTGCCAGCAGCCAAGCAAGGGGGGGTGCAGATACGCAGTATTTT | CASSQARGGADTQYF
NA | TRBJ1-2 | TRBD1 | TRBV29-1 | TGCAGCGGACAAACGGGACAGGGGGCATTTGGCTACACCTTC | CSGQTGQGAFGYTF
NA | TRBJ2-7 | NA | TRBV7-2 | TGTGCCAGCAGCCAGGTGGCGTACGAGCAGTACTTC | CASSQVAYEQYF
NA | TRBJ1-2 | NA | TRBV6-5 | TGTGCCAGCAGCTCCTGGAGCTATGGCTACACCTTC | CASSSWSYGYTF
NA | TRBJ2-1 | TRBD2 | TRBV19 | TGTGCCAGTAGTATACCGGGCGGGAGCTATGAGCAGTTCTTC | CASSIPGGSYEQFF
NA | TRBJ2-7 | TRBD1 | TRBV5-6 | TGTGCCAGCAGCCCTATAGGACAGGGGACCTACGAGCAGTACTTC | CASSPIGQGTYEQYF
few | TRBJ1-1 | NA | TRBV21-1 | TGTGCCAGCAGCAAGTCTTTGACTGAAGCTTTCTTT | CASSKSLTEAFF